This TCR beta chain was captured in a study of cytomegalovirus exposure and HLA in healthy donors. Study-level background: The early release's HLA-typed donors yielded some 85 million unique TCRs.

CDR3 length: 13 residues. Germline V gene lookup returns CDR1 MNHEY and CDR2 SVGAGI. V gave up 5 bases and J gave up 8 bases; unmatched junction bases: 7. Primers: 60 Vbeta forward and 13 Jbeta reverse. Only in-frame clones appear in the TCRdb table, and some are missing; sequencing was by immunoSEQ multiplex PCR. The sample records around 130,000 clones, 88% being singletons. V is TRBV6-5 and J is TRBJ1-1; 8 bases agree with TRBD1. The sequencing sample was made of PBMCs. The sequence derives from a woman aged 35 to 49 in good health and CMV-seronegative. The CDR3 protein is CASSGTGTGEAFF. The CDR3 nucleotides are TGTGCCAGCAGTGGAACCGGGACAGGCGAAGCTTTCTTT.